These 11 T cell receptor beta chains originate from one sample sequenced in a study of blood T cell repertoires in COVID-19. The assay was immunoSEQ multiplex PCR, and TCRdb's table has in-frame clones only and misses some. Of 300,000 to 400,000 clones detected, 80% to 90% appear once; the ten largest clones hold around 4.4%. The sample taken for sequencing was PBMCs or T cells enriched from blood (not recorded which). The receptors here all came from a middle-aged woman with acute COVID-19.

This clone was recorded a few times. The chain employs TRBV24-1 and TRBJ1-5; D is unclear. The germline V gene has CDR1 KGHDR and CDR2 SFDVKD. This CDR3 is 12 amino acids long. Deletions cut 4 bases from V and 13 bases from J, with 13 bases between. Here the CDR3 reads CATSEGRAPQHF. As DNA, the CDR3 is TGTGCCACCAGTGAGGGGAGGGCACCTCAGCATTTT.

This rearrangement joins TRBV27 to TRBJ1-6, with TRBD1 identical over 8 bases. The V gene end was trimmed by 5 bases and the J gene end by 7 bases; junction bases not matched to a gene: 7. Per germline, CDR1 MNHEY and CDR2 SMNVEV (reference sequence). The CDR3 consists of 15 residues. The CDR3 sequence is CASSPWTGRNSPLHF. CDR3 DNA: TGTGCCAGCAGTCCGTGGACAGGGAGAAATTCACCCCTCCACTTT.

The gene calls are TRBV19 and TRBJ2-3; 8 bases agree with TRBD1. In germline, CDR1 is LNHDA, CDR2 SQIVND (reference sequence). The CDR3 contains 16 residues. J gave up 1 base and V 5 bases, and 8 bases lay outside the gene matches. The CDR3 nucleotides read TGTGCCAGTAGTCAGCTCCCGGGACAGGGCACAGATACGCAGTATTTT. Its translation: CASSQLPGQGTDTQYF.

The chain recombines TRBV5-1 with TRBJ2-7; D is possibly TRBD1 (6 bases). The germline CDR1 and CDR2 sequences are SGHRS and YFSETQ. CDR3 size: 13 residues. The germline V and J ends were trimmed by 7 bases and 3 bases, with 14 bases remaining between them. CDR3 in amino acids: CASSDSPGYEQYF. The CDR3 DNA reads as TGCGCCAGCTCGGACAGTCCAGGCTACGAGCAGTACTTC.

CDR3 sequence reads: CASSQGDRVGGNTIYF. CDR3 DNA: TGTGCCAGCAGCCAAGGGGACAGGGTTGGTGGAAACACCATATATTTT. The V and J genes are TRBV3-1 (or the pseudogene TRBV3-2) and TRBJ1-3, with 9 bases matching TRBD1. This CDR3 has 16 amino acids. With 1 base clipped from V and 3 bases from J, the junction kept 4 bases outside the gene matches. The germline V gene encodes CDR1 LGHDT and CDR2 YNNKEL (reference sequence).

The V gene is TRBV29-1, the J gene TRBJ2-5; 13 positions match TRBD2. Germline CDR1 SQVTM, CDR2 ANQGSEA. CDR3 size: 15 residues. J gave up 5 bases and V 6 bases, and 9 bases lay outside the gene matches. The CDR3 spells CSVPLGLAGAETQYF. In DNA form, the CDR3 reads TGCAGCGTCCCTCTCGGACTAGCGGGAGCGGAGACCCAGTACTTC.

The chain has TRBV7-3 and TRBJ2-1; D is uncertain. Trimming took off 3 bases at V and 0 bases at J, with 9 bases between the two ends. The CDR3 has 15 amino acids. Per germline, CDR1 SGHTA and CDR2 FQGTGA. This chain's CDR3 is CASSFDPSSYNEQFF. The CDR3 nucleotides read TGTGCCAGCAGCTTCGACCCTAGCTCCTACAATGAGCAGTTCTTC.

The rearrangement joins TRBV7-2 to TRBJ2-7; 7 positions match TRBD1. Germline lookup yields CDR1 SGHTA and CDR2 FQGNSA. V was pared by 2 bases and J by 0 bases, with 4 bases of the junction left unmatched. This CDR3 has 15 residues. The CDR3 nucleotides read TGTGCCAGCAGCTTAAGGGGGCACCTCTCCTACGAGCAGTACTTC. Translating it yields CASSLRGHLSYEQYF.

For the CDR3, the DNA is TGTGCCAGCAAGGCGAGGTCATACGAGCAGTACTTC. This encodes CASKARSYEQYF. The chain couples TRBV6-5 to TRBJ2-7; D gene uncertain. Trimming took 7 bases from V and 4 from J, leaving 11 bases between them. Per germline, CDR1 MNHEY and CDR2 SVGAGI. The CDR3 loop spans 12 amino acids.

The V gene is TRBV7-2, the J gene TRBJ2-3; D remains unclear. Per the germline V gene, CDR1 is SGHTA and CDR2 is FQGNSA. V lost 6 bases and J 1 base, leaving 11 bases between the germline ends. The CDR3 spans 14 residues. This chain's CDR3 is CASSQSAGTDTQYF. DNA of the CDR3: TGTGCCAGCAGTCAAAGCGCGGGCACAGATACGCAGTATTTT.

A few counts support this clone. This CDR3 is also generated by other DNA sequences in the sample. The V and J genes are TRBV18 and TRBJ1-6; 12 nucleotides align to TRBD1. The J segment lost 10 bases and the V segment lost 3 bases, leaving 4 bases of the junction unmatched. The germline CDR1 and CDR2 sequences are KGHSH and LQKENI. The CDR3 runs 15 residues. The CDR3 sequence is CASSPGQGANSPLHF. DNA of the CDR3: TGTGCCAGCTCACCGGGACAGGGGGCAAACTCACCCCTCCACTTT.